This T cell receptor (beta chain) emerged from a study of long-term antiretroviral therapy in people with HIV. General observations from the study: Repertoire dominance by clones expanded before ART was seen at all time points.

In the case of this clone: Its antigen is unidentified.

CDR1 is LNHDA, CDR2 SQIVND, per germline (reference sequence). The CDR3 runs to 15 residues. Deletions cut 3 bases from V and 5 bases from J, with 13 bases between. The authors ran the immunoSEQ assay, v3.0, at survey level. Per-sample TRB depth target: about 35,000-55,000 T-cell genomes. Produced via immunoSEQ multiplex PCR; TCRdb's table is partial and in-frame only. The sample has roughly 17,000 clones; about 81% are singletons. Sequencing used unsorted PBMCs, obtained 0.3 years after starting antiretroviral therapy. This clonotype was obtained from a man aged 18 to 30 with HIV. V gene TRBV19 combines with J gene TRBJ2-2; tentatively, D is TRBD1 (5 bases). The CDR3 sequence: CASSIGRGLTGELFF. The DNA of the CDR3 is TGTGCCAGTAGTATCGGTAGGGGCCTAACCGGGGAGCTGTTTTTT.